Below, 26 T cell receptor beta chains from the same sample are listed, as sequenced in a study of T cell repertoires in cytomegalovirus infection. TCRdb processed the reads anew with MiXCR; each CDR3 protein has one entry. The sample has around 210,000 distinct CDR3 sequences, under 8.5% seen once. Sequences were obtained from PBMCs. These receptors were collected from a human donor in good health (CMV status not recorded). Some clones in this sample may be carry-over from other donors' samples.

This clonotype was detected many times. The chain has TRBV20-1 and TRBJ1-1; D possibly corresponds to TRBD1 (5 bases). Looked up from germline, CDR1 is DFQATT and CDR2 is SNEGSKA (reference sequence). The length of the CDR3 is 12 residues. V was trimmed by 5 bases and J by 5 bases, leaving 12 bases between them. The CDR3 is CSALGRGTEAFF. The DNA for the CDR3 is TGCAGTGCTCTGGGACGTGGGACTGAAGCTTTCTTT.

This clonotype was picked up many times. V usage is TRBV27 and J usage is TRBJ1-2; weak D call: TRBD1 (5 bases). V dropped 6 bases and J dropped 6 bases, with 14 bases sitting between them. The CDR3 length is 13 residues. Germline loops: CDR1 MNHEY, CDR2 SMNVEV (reference sequence). CDR3 sequence reads: CASSRDPTDGYTF. The CDR3, as DNA: TGTGCCAGCAGCCGGGACCCCACGGATGGCTACACCTTC.

At least ten counts were recorded for this clonotype. CDR3 sequence: CASSPLAGVLNEQFF. The CDR3 DNA reads TGTGCCAGCAGTCCCCTAGCGGGGGTACTCAATGAGCAGTTCTTC. The chain combines TRBV28 with TRBJ2-1; 10 bases fit TRBD2. After removal of 5 bases from V and 6 bases from J, the junction contained 7 bases not matched to a gene. The CDR3 spans 15 residues. The germline CDR1 and CDR2 sequences are MDHEN and SYDVKM.

Many counts were recorded for this clonotype. This CDR3 is CASSSGGQETQYF. CDR3 nucleotide sequence: TGTGCCAGCAGCTCGGGGGGCCAAGAGACCCAGTACTTC. The V call is TRBV7-9, the J call TRBJ2-5; 7 positions match TRBD2. The CDR3 contains 13 residues. Germline-derived CDR1 and CDR2 are SEHNR and FQNEAQ (reference sequence). The trim removed 4 bases at V and 1 base at J, leaving 0 bases unmatched.

This chain links TRBV4-3 with TRBJ2-1; no definite D call. The length of the CDR3 is 16 residues. Per germline, CDR1 LGHNA and CDR2 YSLEER. Trimming took off 5 bases at V and 1 base at J, with 15 bases between the two ends. The CDR3 bases are TGCGCCAGCAGCTCCGCTGGCGACACATCCTACAATGAGCAGTTCTTC. Translating it yields CASSSAGDTSYNEQFF.

This clonotype was observed at least ten times. The V and J genes are TRBV4-2 and TRBJ1-2; D is possibly TRBD1 (5 bases). The CDR3 covers 15 residues. V lost 1 base to trimming and J lost 8 bases, with 17 bases between them. Germline V gene lookup returns CDR1 LGHNA and CDR2 YNFKEQ. CDR3 coding DNA: TGTGCCAGCAGCCAAGTGGAAAGGGGCACAGAAGGCTACACCTTC. Residues: CASSQVERGTEGYTF.

This clonotype was counted many times. The gene calls are TRBV20-1 and TRBJ2-1; 9 positions match TRBD2. V trimming: 4 bases; J trimming: 4 bases; junction bases outside the gene matches: 11. The CDR3 spans 16 residues. Germline-derived CDR1 and CDR2 are DFQATT and SNEGSKA (reference sequence). Here the CDR3 DNA reads TGCAGTGCTACTTCGGCGGGGGGGCGGAGTTACAATGAGCAGTTCTTC. Translation: CSATSAGGRSYNEQFF.

This clonotype was observed many times. The rearrangement uses TRBV7-8 and TRBJ2-7; 8 bases fit TRBD1. V lost 7 bases to trimming and J lost 7 bases; unmatched junction nucleotides: 6. The germline gives CDR1 SGHVS, CDR2 FQNEAQ. This CDR3 has 12 residues. CDR3: CASTQGAQEQYF. The CDR3 DNA reads as TGTGCCAGCACCCAGGGGGCGCAAGAGCAGTACTTC.

This clonotype was counted ten times or more. This chain joins TRBV7-8 and TRBJ1-5; the match to TRBD1 covers 9 bases. Losses at the gene ends were 5 bases for V and 3 bases for J; bases not matched to a gene: 11. CDR1 and CDR2 from the germline V gene are SGHVS and FQNEAQ. The CDR3 totals 17 residues. The DNA for the CDR3 is TGTGCCAGCAGCGGACCCGGGACAGGGCGATTCAATCAGCCCCAGCATTTT. This translates into CASSGPGTGRFNQPQHF.

The chain carries TRBV6-5 and TRBJ1-2; 7 positions match TRBD1. The CDR3 has 16 residues. V trimming: 0 bases; J trimming: 0 bases; junction bases outside the gene matches: 4. The germline V gene has CDR1 MNHEY and CDR2 SVGAGI. The chain's CDR3 is CASSYSGTAPNYGYTF. The CDR3 coding sequence is TGTGCCAGCAGTTACTCAGGGACAGCTCCTAACTATGGCTACACCTTC.

Written as DNA, the CDR3 is TGTGCCAGCAGGGGGGGGGTACTAAAGAAGGCTGGGGCCAACGTCCTGACTTTC. Its translation is CASRGGVLKKAGANVLTF. The chain employs TRBV25-1 and TRBJ2-6; TRBD2 matches 7 bases. J gave up 2 bases and V 6 bases, and 13 bases lay outside the gene matches. Germline CDR1 MGHDK, CDR2 SYGVNS. The CDR3 consists of 18 residues.

This clonotype showed up many times. The chain is built from TRBV6-2 or TRBV6-3 and TRBJ1-5; D unresolved. Germline CDR1 reads MNHEY; CDR2 reads SVGEGT. Trimming pared 1 base from V and 6 bases from J, leaving 16 bases between. The CDR3 length is 16 residues. DNA for the CDR3: TGTGCCAGCAGTTACTTTACGACTCCTAAGGCTCAGCCCCAGCATTTT. Its translation: CASSYFTTPKAQPQHF.

A few counts support this clonotype. The chain has TRBV29-1 and TRBJ2-2, with TRBD2 as a possible D gene (6 bases). Germline CDR1 reads SQVTM; CDR2 reads ANQGSEA. V was cut by 3 bases and J by 6 bases, with 17 bases left in between. The CDR3 sequence is 15 residues long. This CDR3 reads CSVDSGTPRAGELFF. DNA of the CDR3: TGCAGCGTTGACTCCGGGACTCCCCGCGCCGGGGAGCTGTTTTTT.

This clonotype was detected only a few times. The chain has TRBV9 and TRBJ2-3, with 12 bases lining up with TRBD2. Unmatched junction bases numbered 6, after V lost 3 bases and J lost 4 bases. Germline CDR1 SGDLS, CDR2 YYNGEE. This CDR3 has 16 residues. For the CDR3, the DNA is TGTGCCAGCAGCGACCCTAGCGGGGGGGGGGCAGATACGCAGTATTTT. Amino acids: CASSDPSGGGADTQYF.

This clonotype was seen many times. The chain recombines TRBV28 with TRBJ1-6; D uncertain. This CDR3 is 12 amino acids long. The germline V and J ends were trimmed by 2 bases and 8 bases, with 4 bases remaining between them. Germline CDR1 and CDR2: MDHEN and SYDVKM. CDR3: CASSLKYSPLHF. Written as DNA, the CDR3 is TGTGCCAGCAGTTTAAAATATTCACCCCTCCACTTT.

A few counts support this clonotype. The chain links TRBV7-8 to TRBJ2-5, with D perhaps matching TRBD1 or TRBD2 (5 bases each). The CDR3 length is 15 residues. Germline loops: CDR1 SGHVS, CDR2 FQNEAQ. Trimming removed 5 bases from V and 1 base from J, with 14 bases in between. The CDR3 protein is CASSVLPGPQETQYF. For the CDR3, the DNA is TGTGCCAGCAGCGTACTACCGGGACCCCAAGAGACCCAGTACTTC.

This clonotype was seen at least ten times. This rearrangement joins TRBV7-9 to TRBJ1-3; D unclear. CDR1 and CDR2 from the germline V gene are SEHNR and FQNEAQ (reference sequence). Trimming shortened V by 3 bases and J by 4 bases, and 13 bases separated the two germline ends. The CDR3 is 15 residues long. CDR3 in DNA: TGTGCCAGCAGCTTTAGGGCCGGAGCAGGAAACACCATATATTTT. Its protein product is CASSFRAGAGNTIYF.

This clonotype was seen more than once but under ten times. The chain carries TRBV27 and TRBJ1-4, with a possible D match to TRBD1 (5 bases). The V end lost 7 bases, the J end lost 3 bases, and 15 bases lay between the germline ends. The germline V gene encodes CDR1 MNHEY and CDR2 SMNVEV (reference sequence). The CDR3 contains 15 residues. In DNA, the CDR3 is TGTGCCAGCACCCGGGTCCTAGGGGCTAATGAAAAACTGTTTTTT. Amino acids: CASTRVLGANEKLFF.

This clonotype came up many times. The chain combines TRBV20-1 with TRBJ1-5, with 9 bases matching TRBD1. J lost 6 bases, V lost 4 bases, and 13 bases had no gene match. The CDR3 runs 16 residues. The V gene's germline CDR1 is DFQATT and CDR2 SNEGSKA (reference sequence). The chain's CDR3 is CSAMVPNRGRGQPQHF. DNA of the CDR3: TGCAGTGCTATGGTACCCAACAGGGGGCGAGGTCAGCCCCAGCATTTT.

This clonotype has at least ten counts. The chain uses TRBV7-2 and TRBJ2-1; 9 bases match TRBD2. From germline, CDR1 is SGHTA and CDR2 FQGNSA. CDR3 length: 16 residues. Trimming removed 5 bases from V and 9 bases from J; junction bases left unmatched: 14. DNA of the CDR3: TGTGCCAGCAGCCTACCAAGAGCGGGGGGCGGCGCTGAGCAGTTCTTC. Translated: CASSLPRAGGGAEQFF. The full variable domain, its missing parts supplied by reference TRBV7-2 and TRBJ2-1, is GAGVSQSPSNKVTEKGKDVELRCDPISGHTALYWYRQSLGQGLEFLIYFQGNSAPDKSGLPSDRFSAERTGGSVSTLTIQRTQQEDSAVYLCASSLPRAGGGAEQFFGPGTRLTVL.

This clonotype showed up many times. The chain recombines TRBV29-1 with TRBJ1-3, with 11 bases aligning to TRBD1. After removal of 7 bases from V and 0 bases from J, the junction contained 17 bases not matched to a gene. The germline V gene encodes CDR1 SQVTM and CDR2 ANQGSEA. CDR3 length: 19 amino acids. CDR3 in amino acids: CSAILIRDRGTRSGNTIYF. In nucleotides, the CDR3 is TGCAGCGCCATCTTGATAAGGGACAGGGGGACCCGCTCTGGAAACACCATATATTTT.

This clonotype was picked up a small number of times. CDR3 bases: TGCAGTGCTGGGACACCCACCGGGGAGCTGTTTTTT. Translated, it gives CSAGTPTGELFF. V is TRBV20-1 and J is TRBJ2-2, with a tentative D call TRBD1 (6 bases). The length of the CDR3 is 12 residues. CDR1 and CDR2 (germline): DFQATT, SNEGSKA (reference sequence). Between the trimmed V and J ends, which lost 5 bases and 4 bases, there was a span of 8 bases.

This clonotype was seen repeatedly, ten times or more. The V call is TRBV6-2 or TRBV6-3, the J call TRBJ2-7; the D call may be TRBD1 or TRBD2 (5 bases each). V shed 6 bases and J shed 0 bases, with 12 bases lying between them. The CDR3 totals 14 residues. Germline-derived CDR1 and CDR2 are MNHEY and SVGEGT. The CDR3 sequence: CASRRDASSYEQYF. Here the CDR3 DNA reads TGTGCCAGCAGAAGGGACGCTAGCTCCTACGAGCAGTACTTC.

This clonotype showed up many times. The chain has TRBV4-1 and TRBJ1-3; D remains ambiguous. The germline CDR1 and CDR2 sequences are MGHRA and YSYEKL. Trimming took 4 bases from V and 1 from J, leaving 8 bases between them. The CDR3 is 14 residues long. This chain's CDR3 is CASSLSQSGNTIYF. Here the CDR3 DNA reads TGCGCCAGCAGCCTGAGCCAATCTGGAAACACCATATATTTT.

This clonotype was counted a few times. V gene TRBV29-1 combines with J gene TRBJ1-2; 7 nucleotides align to TRBD1. J lost 4 bases, V lost 2 bases, and 10 bases had no gene match. Germline V gene lookup returns CDR1 SQVTM and CDR2 ANQGSEA. CDR3 size: 15 residues. CDR3 sequence (DNA): TGCAGCGTTGAAAGTGGACAGGTGGGGAGCTATGGCTACACCTTC. This codes for CSVESGQVGSYGYTF.

This clonotype was seen many times. CDR3 amino acids: CSAGDPSTDTQYF. The DNA of the CDR3 is TGCAGTGCTGGGGACCCGAGCACAGATACGCAGTATTTT. The rearrangement links TRBV20-1 to TRBJ2-3; D may correspond to TRBD1 or TRBD2 (5 bases each). CDR3 size: 13 residues. CDR1 and CDR2 (germline): DFQATT, SNEGSKA (reference sequence). V dropped 5 bases and J dropped 0 bases, with 9 bases sitting between them.